This TCR beta chain was profiled in a study of tumor-infiltrating lymphocytes in primary liver carcinoma. cDNA specific to TCR beta was made from roughly 500 ng of total RNA, with a constant-region primer employed for priming. Slightly modified ARM-PCR, run as three nested multiplex PCR rounds, produced the TCR beta libraries. TRBV1-TRBV30 forward and Cbeta reverse primers drove the first two roughly 10-cycle rounds. TCRdb used MiXCR to reprocess the multiplex PCR reads, holding one entry per CDR3 protein. The sample holds almost 200,000 distinct CDR3 sequences, almost 65% seen once. Study-level results: Tumor region pairs showed greater overlap than either tumor-adjacent or tumor-blood pairs did.

The CDR3 covers 16 residues. Germline assignment: CDR1 SGHAT and CDR2 FQDESV (reference sequence). About this clonotype: What it recognizes is unknown. One junction end does not reproduce the germline sequence, and a read error may be involved.

Unsorted whole blood yielded the blood RNA, and germline DNA was also extracted. Among the patients, all had chronic HBV infection and none had been treated. The material sequenced was peripheral blood. The clonotype was recovered from a woman aged 55-70 years with primary liver carcinoma and hepatitis B virus infection. This chain connects TRBV11-1 to TRBJ1-5; no clear D. CDR3 nucleotide sequence: TGTGCCAACAGCCCAATCTCGTCAGGACTCAATCAGCCCCAGCATTTT. Protein sequence: CANSPISSGLNQPQHF.